This T cell receptor (beta chain) was sequenced in a study of T cell responses to AZD1222 COVID-19 vaccine. Study outcomes and limitations: No repertoire was sampled before or during the peak T cell response, only after it. Compared with day 0, the breadth and depth of the Spike-specific TCR repertoire rose significantly after two doses of AZD1222. Variant regions that are unmutated are reportedly the target of nearly half of spike-specific TCRs. It should be noted that donors were predominantly white British and more often female, and clonal diversity was possibly underestimated.

Clones were sequenced by immunoSEQ multiplex PCR, and TCRdb holds only the in-frame ones, with some missing. The sample records 130,000 or so clones, over 75% being singletons. Details on this clone: What it recognizes is unknown.

Germline V gene sequence: CDR1 SGDLS, CDR2 YYNGEE. Trimming shortened V by 4 bases and J by 3 bases, and 17 bases separated the two germline ends. The CDR3 loop spans 16 amino acids. The sample consisted of peripheral blood, taken on day 0 of AZD1222 vaccination. The clonotype comes from an adult in good health. The chain uses TRBV9 and TRBJ2-1; D is possibly TRBD2 (6 bases). As DNA, the CDR3 is TGTGCCAGCAGCCCTTCAGGTAATAGCGGCTACAATGAGCAGTTCTTC. It specifies CASSPSGNSGYNEQFF.